The next 2 T cell receptor beta chains were all read from a single sample in a study of graft-versus-host responses after intestinal transplantation (dated by TCRdb to about 2021). Library construction relied on the immunoSEQ multiplex PCR assay. TCRdb re-hosts the immuneACCESS table, in-frame sequences only. Its copies lack some clones; in the studies checked, an unresolved V gene accounts for under half of them, and the cause for the rest is not known. This sample lists roughly 50,000 clones; about 90% were detected once. Jointly, the top ten make up about 6% of the sample. The sample here was PBMCs, taken 650 to 670 days after intestinal transplant. Every receptor here comes from a human patient who received an intestinal transplant, so some T cells may come from the graft donor.

The chain combines TRBV25-1 with TRBJ2-1; D gene uncertain. CDR3 length equals 14 residues. Germline loops: CDR1 MGHDK, CDR2 SYGVNS. V lost 3 bases and J lost 13, with 19 bases in between. This CDR3 reads CASSDDTFEGEQFF. DNA of the CDR3: TGTGCCAGCAGTGATGACACGTTCGAAGGTGAACAGTTCTTC.

The chain combines TRBV9 with TRBJ1-2; D gene ambiguous. From germline, CDR1 is SGDLS and CDR2 YYNGEE. V lost 3 bases, J lost 5 bases, and 5 bases lay in between. The CDR3 is 11 amino acids. DNA of the CDR3: TGTGCCAGCAGCGGACTGTATGGCTACACCTTC. Its protein product is CASSGLYGYTF.